This T cell receptor beta chain emerged from a study of persistence of HIV-infected CD4 T cells. Study summary: Antigen stimulation activated a lower proportion of cells, more of them memory, than anti-CD3/anti-CD28 stimulation. Points from the study as a whole: TCRbeta richness was lower in CMV- and Gag-responding cells than in anti-CD3/anti-CD28-responding cells.

The immunoSEQ assay was version 4, run in survey mode. Method: immunoSEQ multiplex PCR; TCRdb's copy keeps in-frame clones and lacks some. The sample consists of 44,000 or so clones, just over 90% of them appearing once. As regards this clone: Antigen: not known.

CDR1 is MNHEY, CDR2 SVGAGI, per germline. V was pared by 6 bases and J by 0 bases, with 3 bases between. The CDR3 totals 13 residues. Anti-CD3/anti-CD28 beads served as a nonspecific positive control stimulus. Sorting of responding CD4+ T cells relied on upregulated CD40 ligand together with CD69. Plasma HIV-1 RNA stayed below 50 copies/mL for at least 4 years. Sample: CD4+ T cells sorted from PBMCs after roughly 18-hour stimulation, taken from a patient who received antiretroviral therapy. This TCR derives from an adult man with HIV who was CMV-seropositive. The genes are TRBV6-5 and TRBJ2-6; D unclear. This CDR3 is CASRGSGANVLTF. The DNA of the CDR3 is TGTGCCAGCAGGGGCTCTGGGGCCAACGTCCTGACTTTC.